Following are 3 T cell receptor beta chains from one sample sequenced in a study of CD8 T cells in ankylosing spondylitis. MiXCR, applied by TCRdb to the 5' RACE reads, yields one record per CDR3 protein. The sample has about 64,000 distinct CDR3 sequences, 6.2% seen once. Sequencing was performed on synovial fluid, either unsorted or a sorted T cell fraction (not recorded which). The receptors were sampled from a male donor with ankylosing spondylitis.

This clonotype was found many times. The CDR3 reads CASSLLETQYF. CDR3 DNA sequence: TGTGCCAGCAGTTTACTAGAGACCCAGTACTTC. This chain joins TRBV28 and TRBJ2-5; unclear D gene. The germline CDR1 and CDR2 sequences are MDHEN and SYDVKM. The length of the CDR3 is 11 residues. Between the trimmed V and J ends, which lost 2 bases and 4 bases, there was a span of 2 bases.

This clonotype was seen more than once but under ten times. CDR3 bases: TGTGCCAGTAGTACGACTAGCTCCGAGCAGTACTTC. Translated, it gives CASSTTSSEQYF. The chain couples TRBV19 to TRBJ2-7, with TRBD2 matching 7 bases. In germline, CDR1 is LNHDA, CDR2 SQIVND (reference sequence). V gave up 4 bases and J gave up 6 bases; unmatched junction bases: 3. The CDR3 contains 12 residues.

The chain's CDR3 is CASSLKGTGNQPQHF. The CDR3 nucleotides read TGTGCCAGCAGCTTAAAAGGTACAGGGAATCAGCCCCAGCATTTT. V is TRBV7-3 and J is TRBJ1-5; tentative D call: TRBD1 (6 bases). V shed 1 base and J shed 4 bases, with 11 bases lying between them. This CDR3 contains 15 residues. Germline loops: CDR1 SGHTA, CDR2 FQGTGA.